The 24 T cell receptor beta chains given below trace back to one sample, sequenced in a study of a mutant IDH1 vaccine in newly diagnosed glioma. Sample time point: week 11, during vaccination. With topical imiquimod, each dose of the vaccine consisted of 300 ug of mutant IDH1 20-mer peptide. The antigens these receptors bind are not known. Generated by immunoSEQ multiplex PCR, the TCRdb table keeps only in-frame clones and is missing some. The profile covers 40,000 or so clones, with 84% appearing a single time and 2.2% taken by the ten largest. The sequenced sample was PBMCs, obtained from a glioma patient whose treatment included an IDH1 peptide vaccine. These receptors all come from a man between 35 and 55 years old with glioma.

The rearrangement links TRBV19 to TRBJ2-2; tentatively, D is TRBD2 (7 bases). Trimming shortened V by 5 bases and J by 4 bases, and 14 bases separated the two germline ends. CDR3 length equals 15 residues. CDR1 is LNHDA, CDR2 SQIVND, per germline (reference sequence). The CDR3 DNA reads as TGTGCCAGTAGTTCCTCGGGGGGCGTCACCGGGGAGCTGTTTTTT. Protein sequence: CASSSSGGVTGELFF.

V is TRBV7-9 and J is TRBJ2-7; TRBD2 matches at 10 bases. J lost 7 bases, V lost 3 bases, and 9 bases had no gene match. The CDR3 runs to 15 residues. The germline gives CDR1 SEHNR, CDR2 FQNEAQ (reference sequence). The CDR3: CASSFSSGRVGEQYF. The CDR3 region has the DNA TGTGCCAGCAGCTTTTCTAGCGGGAGAGTGGGTGAGCAGTACTTC.

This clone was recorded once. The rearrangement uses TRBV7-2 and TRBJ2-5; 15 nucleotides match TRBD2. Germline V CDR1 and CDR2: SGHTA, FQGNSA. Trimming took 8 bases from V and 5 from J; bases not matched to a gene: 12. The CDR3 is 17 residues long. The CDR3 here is CASRYRTSGRGGETQYF. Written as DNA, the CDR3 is TGTGCCAGCCGCTACAGGACTAGCGGGAGGGGAGGGGAGACCCAGTACTTC. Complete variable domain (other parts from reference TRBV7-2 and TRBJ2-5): GAGVSQSPSNKVTEKGKDVELRCDPISGHTALYWYRQSLGQGLEFLIYFQGNSAPDKSGLPSDRFSAERTGGSVSTLTIQRTQQEDSAVYLCASRYRTSGRGGETQYFGPGTRLLVL.

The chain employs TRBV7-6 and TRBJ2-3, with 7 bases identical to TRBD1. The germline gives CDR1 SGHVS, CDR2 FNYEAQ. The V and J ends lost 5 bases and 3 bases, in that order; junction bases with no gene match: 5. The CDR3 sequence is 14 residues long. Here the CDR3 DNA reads TGTGCCAGCAGCCGGGGACAGATTACAGATACGCAGTATTTT. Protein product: CASSRGQITDTQYF.

The CDR3 region is CASSRKSGSSYEQYF. The CDR3, as DNA: TGTGCCAGCAGTAGAAAGAGCGGGAGCTCCTACGAGCAGTACTTC. The J gene is TRBJ2-7, the V gene TRBV6-7, with 8 bases that match TRBD2. TRBV6-7 is assigned to the ORF class and has an uncertain function. The CDR3 is 15 residues long. The J segment lost 0 bases and the V segment lost 5 bases, leaving 6 bases of the junction unmatched.

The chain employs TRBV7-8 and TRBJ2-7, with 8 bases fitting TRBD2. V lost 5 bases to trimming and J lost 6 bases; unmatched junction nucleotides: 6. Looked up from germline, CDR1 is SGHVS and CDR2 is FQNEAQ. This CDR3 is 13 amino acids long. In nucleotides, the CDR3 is TGTGCCAGCAGCCCTCGGACTAGCAGCGAGCAGTACTTC. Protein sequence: CASSPRTSSEQYF.

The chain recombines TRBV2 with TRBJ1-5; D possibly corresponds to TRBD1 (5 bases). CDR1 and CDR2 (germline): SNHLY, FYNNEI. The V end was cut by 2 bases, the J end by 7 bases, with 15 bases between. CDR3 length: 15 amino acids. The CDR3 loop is CASSERGGGNQPQHF. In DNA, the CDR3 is TGTGCCAGCAGTGAAAGGGGCGGGGGAAACCAGCCCCAGCATTTT.

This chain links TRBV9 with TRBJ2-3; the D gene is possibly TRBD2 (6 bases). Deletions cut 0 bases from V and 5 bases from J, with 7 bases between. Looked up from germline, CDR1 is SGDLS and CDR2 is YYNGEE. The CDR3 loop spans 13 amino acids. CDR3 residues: CASSVVSGDTQYF. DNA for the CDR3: TGTGCCAGCAGCGTAGTTAGCGGAGATACGCAGTATTTT.

The CDR3 protein is CASTKTQGLRIGYTF. For the CDR3, the DNA is TGTGCCAGCACCAAAACGCAGGGGTTAAGGATTGGCTACACCTTC. This chain joins TRBV28 and TRBJ1-2; perhaps TRBD1 as D (6 bases). Germline V gene lookup returns CDR1 MDHEN and CDR2 SYDVKM. Trimming stripped 7 bases from V and 7 bases from J, with 22 bases between. The CDR3 sequence is 15 residues long.

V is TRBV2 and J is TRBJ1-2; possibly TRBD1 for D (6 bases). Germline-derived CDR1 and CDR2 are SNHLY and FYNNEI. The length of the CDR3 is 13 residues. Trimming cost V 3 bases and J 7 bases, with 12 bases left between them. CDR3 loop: CASSESGVGGYTF. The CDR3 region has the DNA TGTGCCAGCAGTGAGTCAGGGGTAGGTGGCTACACCTTC.

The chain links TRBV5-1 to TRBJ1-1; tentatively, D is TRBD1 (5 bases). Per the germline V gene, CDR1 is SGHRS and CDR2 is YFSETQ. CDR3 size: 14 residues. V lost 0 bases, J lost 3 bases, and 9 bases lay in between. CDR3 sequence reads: CASSLGGADTEAFF. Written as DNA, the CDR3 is TGCGCCAGCAGCTTGGGTGGGGCGGACACTGAAGCTTTCTTT.

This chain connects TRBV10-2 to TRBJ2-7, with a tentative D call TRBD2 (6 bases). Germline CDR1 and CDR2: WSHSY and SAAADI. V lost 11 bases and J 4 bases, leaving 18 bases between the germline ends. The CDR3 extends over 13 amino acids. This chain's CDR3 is CAPTLDYHYEQYF. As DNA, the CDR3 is TGCGCCCCGACTTTGGACTATCATTACGAGCAGTACTTC.

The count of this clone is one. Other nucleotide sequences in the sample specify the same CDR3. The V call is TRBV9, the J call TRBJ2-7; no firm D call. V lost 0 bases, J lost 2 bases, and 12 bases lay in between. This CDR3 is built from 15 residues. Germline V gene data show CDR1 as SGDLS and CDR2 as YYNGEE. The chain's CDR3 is CASSVGVAGAYEQYF. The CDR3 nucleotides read TGTGCCAGCAGCGTAGGGGTGGCCGGAGCCTACGAGCAGTACTTC.

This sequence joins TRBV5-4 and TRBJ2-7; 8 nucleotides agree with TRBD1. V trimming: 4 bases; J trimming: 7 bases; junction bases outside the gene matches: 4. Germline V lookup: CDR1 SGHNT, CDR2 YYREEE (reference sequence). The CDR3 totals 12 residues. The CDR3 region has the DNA TGTGCCAGCAGCGGGACAGGCGGGGAGCAGTACTTC. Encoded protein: CASSGTGGEQYF.

The CDR3 DNA reads as TGTGCCAGCAGGACTAACGAGGATACGCAGTATTTT. This gives the protein CASRTNEDTQYF. This chain links TRBV2 with TRBJ2-3; TRBD2 might be the D (5 bases). The V and J ends lost 6 bases and 6 bases respectively, with 10 bases between them. The CDR3 extends over 12 amino acids. CDR1 SNHLY and CDR2 FYNNEI come from the germline V gene. Filled out from reference TRBV2 and TRBJ2-3, the complete variable domain reads EPEVTQTPSHQVTQMGQEVILRCVPISNHLYFYWYRQILGQKVEFLVSFYNNEISEKSEIFDDQFSVERPDGSNFTLKIRSTKLEDSAMYFCASRTNEDTQYFGPGTRLTVL.

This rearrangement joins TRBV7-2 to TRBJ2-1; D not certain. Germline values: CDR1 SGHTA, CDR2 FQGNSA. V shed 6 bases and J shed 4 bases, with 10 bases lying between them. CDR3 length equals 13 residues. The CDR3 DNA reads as TGTGCCAGCAGTGCCCAGCGATACAATGAGCAGTTCTTC. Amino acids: CASSAQRYNEQFF. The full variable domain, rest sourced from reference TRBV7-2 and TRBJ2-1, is GAGVSQSPSNKVTEKGKDVELRCDPISGHTALYWYRQSLGQGLEFLIYFQGNSAPDKSGLPSDRFSAERTGGSVSTLTIQRTQQEDSAVYLCASSAQRYNEQFFGPGTRLTVL.

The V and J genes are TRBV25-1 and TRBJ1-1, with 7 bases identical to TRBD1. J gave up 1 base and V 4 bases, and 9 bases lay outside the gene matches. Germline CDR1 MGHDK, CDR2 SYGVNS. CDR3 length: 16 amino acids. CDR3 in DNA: TGTGCCAGCAGTGCACCCCTTGGACAGGCGAACACTGAAGCTTTCTTT. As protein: CASSAPLGQANTEAFF.

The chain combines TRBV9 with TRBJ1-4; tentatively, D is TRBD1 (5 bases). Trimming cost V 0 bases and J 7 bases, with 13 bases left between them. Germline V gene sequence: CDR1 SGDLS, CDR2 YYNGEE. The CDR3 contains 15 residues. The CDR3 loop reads CASSVGGARGEKLFF. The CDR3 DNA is TGTGCCAGCAGCGTAGGTGGGGCCCGGGGTGAAAAACTGTTTTTT.

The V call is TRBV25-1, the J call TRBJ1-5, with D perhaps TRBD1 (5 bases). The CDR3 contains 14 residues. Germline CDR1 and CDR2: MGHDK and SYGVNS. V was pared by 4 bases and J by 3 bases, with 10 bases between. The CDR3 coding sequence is TGTGCCAGCAGTGTGGACAATCTCAATCAGCCCCAGCATTTT. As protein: CASSVDNLNQPQHF.

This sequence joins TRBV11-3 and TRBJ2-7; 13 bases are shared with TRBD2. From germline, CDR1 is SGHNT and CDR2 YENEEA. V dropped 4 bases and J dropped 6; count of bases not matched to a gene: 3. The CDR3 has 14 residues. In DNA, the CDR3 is TGTGCCAGCAGCTCGGGACTAGCGGGGAGCGAGCAGTACTTC. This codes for CASSSGLAGSEQYF.

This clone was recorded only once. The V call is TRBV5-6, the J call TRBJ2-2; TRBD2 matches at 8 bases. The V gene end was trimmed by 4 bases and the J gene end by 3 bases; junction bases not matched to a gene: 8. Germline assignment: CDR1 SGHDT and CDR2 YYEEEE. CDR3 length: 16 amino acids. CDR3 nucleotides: TGTGCCAGCAGCCCAAGACTAGCGAGACACACCGGGGAGCTGTTTTTT. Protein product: CASSPRLARHTGELFF.

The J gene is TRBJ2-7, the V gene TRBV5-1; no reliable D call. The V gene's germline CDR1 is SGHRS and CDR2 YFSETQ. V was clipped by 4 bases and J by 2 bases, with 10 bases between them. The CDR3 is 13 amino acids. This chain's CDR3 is CASSEIIAYEQYF. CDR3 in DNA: TGCGCCAGCAGCGAGATCATAGCCTACGAGCAGTACTTC.

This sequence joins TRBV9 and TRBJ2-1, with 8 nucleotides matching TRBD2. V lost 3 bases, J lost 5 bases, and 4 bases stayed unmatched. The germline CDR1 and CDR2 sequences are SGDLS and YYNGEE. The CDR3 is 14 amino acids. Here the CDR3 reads CASSGTSYHNEQFF. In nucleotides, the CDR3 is TGTGCCAGCAGCGGGACTAGCTATCACAATGAGCAGTTCTTC.

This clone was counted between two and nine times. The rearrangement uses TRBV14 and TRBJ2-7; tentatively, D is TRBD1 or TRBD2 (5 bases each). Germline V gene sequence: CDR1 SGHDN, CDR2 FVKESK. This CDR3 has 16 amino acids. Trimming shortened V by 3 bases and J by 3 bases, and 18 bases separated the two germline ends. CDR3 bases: TGTGCCAGCAGCCAGGACCCGGGACGCGGCTTCTACGAGCAGTACTTC. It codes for CASSQDPGRGFYEQYF.